The present TCR beta chain was sequenced within a study of blood T cell repertoires in COVID-19. Study context: The samples span acute and convalescent COVID-19 from the United States, Italy and Spain. T cells, B-cell-depleted T cells, or PBMCs provided the cDNA or gDNA that served as material.

Original data processing: By means of reference gene primer amplification, nucleated cell counts were estimated. The assay was immunoSEQ multiplex PCR, and TCRdb's table has in-frame clones only and misses some. That table furnishes V, J and clone size, whereas the DNA furnished D and trimming. Counted here are roughly 200,000 clones, around 84% occurring once; the ten biggest clones make up 4% to 5%. A word on this clone: Within the sample, other DNA sequences also encode this same CDR3.

Trimming took off 2 bases at V and 1 base at J, with 3 bases between the two ends. From germline, CDR1 is LGHDT and CDR2 YNNKEL (reference sequence). This CDR3 region has 13 residues. This clonotype was sampled from a woman aged 80 or older with acute or convalescent COVID-19. The chain employs TRBV3-1 (or the pseudogene TRBV3-2) and TRBJ1-3, with unresolved D. Material: peripheral blood. CDR3 coding DNA: TGTGCCAGCAGCCAATCATCTGGAAACACCATATATTTT. Translating it yields CASSQSSGNTIYF.